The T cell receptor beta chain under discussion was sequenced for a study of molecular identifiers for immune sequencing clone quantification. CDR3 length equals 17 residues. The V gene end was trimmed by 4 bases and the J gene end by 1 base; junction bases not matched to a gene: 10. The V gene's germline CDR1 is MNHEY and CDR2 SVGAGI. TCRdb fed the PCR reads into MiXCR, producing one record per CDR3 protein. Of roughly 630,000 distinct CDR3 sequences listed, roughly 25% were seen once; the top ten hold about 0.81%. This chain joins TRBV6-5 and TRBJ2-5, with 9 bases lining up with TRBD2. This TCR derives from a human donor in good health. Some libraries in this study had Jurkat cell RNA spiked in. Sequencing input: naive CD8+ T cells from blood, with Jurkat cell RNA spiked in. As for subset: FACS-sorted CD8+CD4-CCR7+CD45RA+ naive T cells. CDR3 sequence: CASSSNAGLAPQETQYF. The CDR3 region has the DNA TGTGCCAGCAGTTCAAACGCAGGACTAGCGCCCCAAGAGACCCAGTACTTC.